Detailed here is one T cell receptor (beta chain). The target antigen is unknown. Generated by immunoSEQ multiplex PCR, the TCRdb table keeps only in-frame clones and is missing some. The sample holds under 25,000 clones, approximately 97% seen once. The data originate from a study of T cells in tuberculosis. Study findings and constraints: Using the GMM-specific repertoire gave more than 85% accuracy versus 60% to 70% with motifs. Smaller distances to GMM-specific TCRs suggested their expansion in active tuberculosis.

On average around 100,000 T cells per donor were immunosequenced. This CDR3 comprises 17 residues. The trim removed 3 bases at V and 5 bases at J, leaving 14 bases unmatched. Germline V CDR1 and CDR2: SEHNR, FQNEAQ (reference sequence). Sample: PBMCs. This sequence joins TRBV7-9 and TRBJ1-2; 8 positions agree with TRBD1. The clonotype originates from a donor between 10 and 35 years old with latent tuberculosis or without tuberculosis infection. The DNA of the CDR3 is TGTGCCAGCAGCTTTCCGGGGGCAGGGGGCGTAGCGTATGGCTACACCTTC. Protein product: CASSFPGAGGVAYGYTF.